Listed below are T cell receptor beta chains from one sample, sequenced in a study of beta chain features in type 1 diabetes. Measured with immunoSEQ multiplex PCR; TCRdb has only the in-frame clones, and not every one. Of some 220,000 clones in the sample, around 9.9% were seen once. The sample comprised central memory CD4+ T cells from blood. The source of these receptors is a man between 18 and 29 years old in good health. Each CDR3 is given with its conserved first and last residue. The D gene is left open where the match is weak. Not all rows give a size; the values are once, few, many and, for expanded clones, a class.

J | V | size | D | CDR3 | DNA
TRBJ2-3 | TRBV6-6 | few | . | CASSYAGRATDTQYF | TGTGCCAGCAGTTACGCAGGGCGAGCCACAGATACGCAGTATTTT
TRBJ1-2 | TRBV28 | few | TRBD1 | CASSLGQTLGYTF | TGTGCCAGCAGTTTGGGACAGACTCTCGGCTACACCTTC
TRBJ1-4 | TRBV6-6 | many | TRBD1 | CASSYALTGVKVFF | TGTGCCAGCAGTTACGCCTTGACAGGGGTAAAGGTGTTTTTT
TRBJ2-7 | TRBV7-2 | few | . | CASSRDPIGQYF | TGTGCCAGCAGCCGGGACCCTATAGGCCAGTACTTC
TRBJ2-3 | TRBV4-3 | few | . | CASSQGASLTDTQYF | TGCGCCAGCAGCCAAGGAGCGAGTCTCACAGATACGCAGTATTTT
TRBJ1-1 | TRBV2 | few | . | CASSLQLNTEAFF | TGTGCCAGCAGTTTGCAGTTGAACACTGAAGCTTTCTTT
TRBJ1-6 | TRBV30 | few | . | CAWRTQGSYNSPLHF | TGTGCCTGGAGGACACAGGGCTCCTATAATTCACCCCTCCACTTT
TRBJ2-1 | TRBV30 | . | TRBD2 | CAWSPAGLANYGEQFF | TGTGCCTGGAGCCCAGCGGGACTAGCCAATTATGGGGAGCAGTTCTTC
TRBJ2-4 | TRBV28 | few | . | CASSFPRREPSLAKNIQYF | TGTGCCAGCAGTTTCCCCCGTCGGGAACCCTCCCTAGCCAAAAACATTCAGTACTTC
TRBJ2-7 | TRBV29-1 | . | . | CSGKTEAYEQYF | TGCAGCGGGAAGACAGAAGCCTACGAGCAGTACTTC
TRBJ2-4 | TRBV7-3 | few | . | CASSSDPGNIQYF | TGTGCCAGCAGCTCGGACCCCGGCAACATTCAGTACTTC
TRBJ2-3 | TRBV7-9 | . | . | CASSWTSGGTDTQYF | TGTGCCAGCAGCTGGACGTCGGGAGGCACAGATACGCAGTATTTT
TRBJ2-5 | TRBV5-4 | . | . | CASSLAAGVETQYF | TGTGCCAGCAGCTTAGCTGCCGGCGTGGAGACCCAGTACTTC
TRBJ2-3 | TRBV29-1 | many | TRBD2 | CSVSVLYQREPPDTQYF | TGCAGCGTCTCAGTACTATATCAGCGGGAGCCCCCAGATACGCAGTATTTT
TRBJ2-1 | TRBV7-2 | few | . | CASSLTSHNEQFF | TGTGCCAGCAGCTTAACCTCTCACAATGAGCAGTTCTTC
TRBJ1-5 | TRBV5-1 | few | TRBD1 | CASSSGTGGREPQHF | TGCGCCAGCAGCTCCGGGACAGGGGGCAGAGAGCCCCAGCATTTT
TRBJ1-4 | TRBV4-2 | few | . | CASSQDLPGTNEKLFF | TGTGCCAGCAGCCAAGATCTTCCGGGAACTAATGAAAAACTGTTTTTT
TRBJ1-2 | TRBV28 | . | . | CASSLNLYGYTF | TGTGCCAGCAGTTTGAACCTCTATGGCTACACCTTC
TRBJ2-6 | TRBV28 | many | TRBD1 | CASYPGTAKNVLTF | TGTGCCAGCTACCCAGGGACAGCTAAAAACGTCCTGACTTTC
TRBJ2-1 | TRBV27 | . | . | CASWDPRGSYNEQFF | TGTGCCAGCTGGGACCCCCGAGGGTCCTACAATGAGCAGTTCTTC
TRBJ2-7 | TRBV9 | . | TRBD1 | CASSTRTGGHEQYF | TGTGCCAGCAGCACCAGGACAGGGGGACACGAGCAGTACTTC
TRBJ2-3 | TRBV11-2 | many | . | CASSTAEFTDTQYF | TGTGCCAGCAGCACTGCAGAGTTCACAGATACGCAGTATTTT
TRBJ2-7 | TRBV21-1 | . | . | CASSNYAGGSYEQYF | TGTGCCAGCAGCAACTACGCGGGCGGTTCCTACGAGCAGTACTTC
TRBJ2-7 | TRBV7-9 | . | TRBD2 | CASSSWTSVSYEQYF | TGTGCCAGCAGCTCCTGGACTAGCGTCTCCTACGAGCAGTACTTC
TRBJ2-4 | TRBV29-1 | few | TRBD1 | CSAKPVQGAVDIQYF | TGCAGCGCCAAACCCGTACAGGGGGCGGTGGACATTCAGTACTTC
TRBJ2-1 | TRBV5-1 | . | . | CASSLELASEQFF | TGCGCCAGCAGCTTGGAACTAGCCAGTGAGCAGTTCTTC
TRBJ1-1 | TRBV7-3 | few | . | CASSPSTSDTEAFF | TGTGCCAGCAGCCCATCGACATCAGACACTGAAGCTTTCTTT
TRBJ2-7 | TRBV7-3 | few | TRBD1 | CASSSGTRQGNEQYF | TGTGCCAGCAGCTCGGGAACCCGACAGGGTAACGAGCAGTACTTC
TRBJ2-1 | TRBV7-9 | few | . | CASSLGENNEQFF | TGTGCCAGCAGCTTAGGGGAAAACAATGAGCAGTTCTTC
TRBJ2-1 | TRBV9 | . | TRBD2 | CASSVAGAFFLAGGDNEQFF | TGTGCCAGCAGCGTAGCGGGAGCGTTTTTTCTAGCGGGAGGGGACAATGAGCAGTTCTTC
TRBJ2-1 | TRBV7-9 | many | TRBD2 | CASSLGAGGNYEQFF | TGTGCCAGCAGCTTAGGAGCGGGAGGAAACTATGAGCAGTTCTTC
TRBJ2-1 | TRBV29-1 | . | TRBD2 | CSVRRGGAGLAGAPSYNEQFF | TGCAGCGTCCGGCGGGGTGGGGCAGGACTAGCGGGAGCCCCCTCCTACAATGAGCAGTTCTTC
TRBJ2-7 | TRBV7-6 | . | . | CASSFRTAYEQYF | TGTGCCAGCAGCTTTAGGACAGCCTACGAGCAGTACTTC
TRBJ1-4 | TRBV18 | few | . | CASSPPGSQTNEKLFF | TGTGCCAGCTCACCACCAGGGTCTCAAACTAATGAAAAACTGTTTTTT
TRBJ2-1 | TRBV6-5 | few | TRBD2 | CAISGRGQREQFF | TGTGCCATTAGCGGGAGGGGACAAAGGGAGCAGTTCTTC
TRBJ2-2 | TRBV7-8 | many | . | CASSQHRAPAGPTGELFF | TGTGCCAGCAGCCAGCATAGGGCACCAGCCGGGCCCACCGGGGAGCTGTTTTTT
TRBJ2-7 | TRBV29-1 | . | . | CSVEDSPFSYEQYF | TGCAGCGTCGAGGACAGCCCCTTCTCCTACGAGCAGTACTTC
TRBJ2-3 | TRBV29-1 | few | . | CSVGLDLLGDTQYF | TGCAGCGTTGGTTTGGACTTACTGGGGGATACGCAGTATTTT
TRBJ2-7 | TRBV4-1 | . | . | CASSQEVRAGYEQYF | TGCGCCAGCAGCCAAGAAGTCCGGGCGGGGTACGAGCAGTACTTC
TRBJ2-5 | TRBV7-9 | . | . | CASSLRGSEQETQYF | TGTGCCAGCAGCTTACGCGGGTCGGAACAAGAGACCCAGTACTTC